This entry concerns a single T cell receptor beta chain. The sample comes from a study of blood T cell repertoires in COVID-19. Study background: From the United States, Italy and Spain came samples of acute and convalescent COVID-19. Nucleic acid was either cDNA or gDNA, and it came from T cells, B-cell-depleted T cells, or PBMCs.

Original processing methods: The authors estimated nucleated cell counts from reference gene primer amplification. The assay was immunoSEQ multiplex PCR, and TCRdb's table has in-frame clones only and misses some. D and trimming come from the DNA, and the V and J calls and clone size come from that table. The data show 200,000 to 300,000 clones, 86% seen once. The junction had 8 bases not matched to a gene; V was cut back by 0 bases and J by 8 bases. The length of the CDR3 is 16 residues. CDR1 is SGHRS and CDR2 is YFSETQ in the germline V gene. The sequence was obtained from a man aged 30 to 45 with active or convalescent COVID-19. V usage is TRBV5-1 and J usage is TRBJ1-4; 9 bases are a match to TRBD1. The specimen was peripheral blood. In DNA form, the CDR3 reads TGCGCCAGCAGCTTGGTTATGACAGGGGGAGTGGAAAAACTGTTTTTT. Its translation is CASSLVMTGGVEKLFF. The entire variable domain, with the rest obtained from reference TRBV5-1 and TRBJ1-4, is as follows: KAGVTQTPRYLIKTRGQQVTLSCSPISGHRSVSWYQQTPGQGLQFLFEYFSETQRNKGNFPGRFSGRQFSNSRSEMNVSTLELGDSALYLCASSLVMTGGVEKLFFGSGTQLSVL.